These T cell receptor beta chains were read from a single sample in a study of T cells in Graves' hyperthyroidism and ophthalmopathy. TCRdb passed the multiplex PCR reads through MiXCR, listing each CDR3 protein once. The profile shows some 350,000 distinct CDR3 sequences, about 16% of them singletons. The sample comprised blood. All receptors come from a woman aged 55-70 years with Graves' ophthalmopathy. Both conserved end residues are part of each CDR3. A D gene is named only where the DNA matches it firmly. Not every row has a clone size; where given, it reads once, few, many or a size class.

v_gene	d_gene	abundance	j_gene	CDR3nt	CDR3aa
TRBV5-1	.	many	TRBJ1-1	TGCGCCAGCAGCAATAAGGCGCAGTCCATGAACACTGAAGCTTTCTTT	CASSNKAQSMNTEAFF
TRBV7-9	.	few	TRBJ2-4	TGTGCCAGCAGCGTAGACCTCCAGGGTCAGTACTTC	CASSVDLQGQYF
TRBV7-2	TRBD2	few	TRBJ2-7	TGTGCCAGCAGCTTACGGGGACTAGCGGGAGTAGGTTCCAACGAGCAGTACTTC	CASSLRGLAGVGSNEQYF
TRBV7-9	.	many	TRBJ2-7	TGTGCCAGCAGCTTAGTTGGGGGCGACGAGCAGTACTTC	CASSLVGGDEQYF
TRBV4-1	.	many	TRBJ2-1	TGCGCCAGCAGCACCGTTCCGGGCTTGGATGAGCAGTTCTTC	CASSTVPGLDEQFF
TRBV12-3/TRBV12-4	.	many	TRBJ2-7	TGTGCCAGCAGTTTAGCGGAAGGGTGGGAGCAGTACTTC	CASSLAEGWEQYF
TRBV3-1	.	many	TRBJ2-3	TGTGCCAGCAGCCCGAGAGGAGATACGCAGTATTTT	CASSPRGDTQYF
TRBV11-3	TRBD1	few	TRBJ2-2	TGTGCCAGCAGCCACCCGGGACAGGGGAACACCGGGGAGCTGTTTTTT	CASSHPGQGNTGELFF
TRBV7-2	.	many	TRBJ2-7	TGTGCCAGCAGCTTATCGACGGCCGCCAGCGAGCAGTACTTC	CASSLSTAASEQYF
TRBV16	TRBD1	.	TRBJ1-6	TGTGCCAGCAGCAGCTCGGGACAGGGGGTAAATTCACCCCTCCACTTT	CASSSSGQGVNSPLHF
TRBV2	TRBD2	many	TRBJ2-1	TGTGCCAGCAGTGGTTTGCGGGAGGACAATGAGCAGTTCTTC	CASSGLREDNEQFF
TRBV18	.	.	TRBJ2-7	TGTGCCAGCTCATCGTACAGGGATTACGAGCAGTACTTC	CASSSYRDYEQYF
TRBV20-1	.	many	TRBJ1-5	TGCAGTGCTCGCGGACGGGGAAGCAATCAGCCCCAGCATTTT	CSARGRGSNQPQHF
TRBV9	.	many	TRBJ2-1	TGTGCCAGCAGCCGTACAGGGAGCTCCTACAATGAGCAGTTCTTC	CASSRTGSSYNEQFF
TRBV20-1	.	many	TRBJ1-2	TGCAGGCGGGGGGGCCGTGGTGGCTACACCTTC	CRRGGRGGYTF
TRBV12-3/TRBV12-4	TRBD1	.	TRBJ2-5	TGTGCCAGCAGCCGACAGGGGGGGGGGGAGACCCAGTACTTC	CASSRQGGGETQYF
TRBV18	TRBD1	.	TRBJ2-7	TGTGCCAGCTCACCCAACCGTTTCGACAGGGTGGGGGAGCAGTACTTC	CASSPNRFDRVGEQYF
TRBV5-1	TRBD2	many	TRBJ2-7	TGCGCCAGCACCCTTTGGGGAAGCGGGAGGGCCTACGAGCAGTACTTC	CASTLWGSGRAYEQYF
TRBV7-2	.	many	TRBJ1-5	TGTGCCAGCAGCTTAGGAGGGCAGGTTAGCAATCAGCCCCAGCATTTT	CASSLGGQVSNQPQHF
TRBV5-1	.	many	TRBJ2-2	TGCGCCAGCAGCTTTGCCCCCGGCGCGGACACCGGGGAGCTGTTTTTT	CASSFAPGADTGELFF
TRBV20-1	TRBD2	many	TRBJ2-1	TGCAGTGCTATAGATAGCGGGTCTCGGAATGAGCAGTTCTTC	CSAIDSGSRNEQFF
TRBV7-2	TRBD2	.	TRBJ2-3	TGTGCCAGCAGCCCAGGGACTAGCGGGAGGTTGGTAGATACGCAGTATTTT	CASSPGTSGRLVDTQYF
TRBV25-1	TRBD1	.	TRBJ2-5	TGTGCCAGCAGTAAACGGACAGGCCCAGAGACCCAGTACTTC	CASSKRTGPETQYF
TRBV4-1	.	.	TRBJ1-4	TGCGCCAGCAGCCAAGGGGCAGGGGAAGGAGAAAAACTGTTTTTT	CASSQGAGEGEKLFF
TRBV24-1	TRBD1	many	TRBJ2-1	TGTGCCACGACAGGGGCCGAATCATCCTACAATGAGCAGTTCTTC	CATTGAESSYNEQFF
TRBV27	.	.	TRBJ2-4	TGTGCCAGCAGTTTAAACAGGGCAACCTCCATATCCAAAAACATTCAGTACTTC	CASSLNRATSISKNIQYF
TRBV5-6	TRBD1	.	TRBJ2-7	TGTGCCAGCAGCTTCGGGACAGGGGGCGGCGAGCAGTACTTC	CASSFGTGGGEQYF
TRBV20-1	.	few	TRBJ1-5	TGCAGTGCTAGTACCCCGGGAGACAGGTCGGATCAGCCCCAGCATTTT	CSASTPGDRSDQPQHF
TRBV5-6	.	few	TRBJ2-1	TGTGCCAGCAGCGAGGACTTCTACAATGAGCAGTTCTTC	CASSEDFYNEQFF
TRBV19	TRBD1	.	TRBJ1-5	TGTGCCAGTAGGGGGACAGGGAGCATAATTCAGCCCCAGCATTTT	CASRGTGSIIQPQHF
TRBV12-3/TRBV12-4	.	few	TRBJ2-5	TGTGCCAGCAGTTCCCGGGCCCTCCAAGAGACCCAGTACTTC	CASSSRALQETQYF
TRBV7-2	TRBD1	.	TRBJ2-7	TGTGCCAGCAGCTTTCTAGGGACAGGGGACGAGCAGTACTTC	CASSFLGTGDEQYF
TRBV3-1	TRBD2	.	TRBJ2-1	TGTGCCAGCAGCCAAGAAACTAGCGGGAGCTCCTACAATGAGCAGTTCTTC	CASSQETSGSSYNEQFF
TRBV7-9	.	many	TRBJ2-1	TGTGCCAGCAGCTTAGAAATCGGGGGATCCTACAATGAGCAGTTCTTC	CASSLEIGGSYNEQFF
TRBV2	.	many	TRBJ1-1	TGTGCCAGCAGTGCCGTGGGGGGTGGGGGGCGGATGAACACTGAAGCTTTCTTT	CASSAVGGGGRMNTEAFF
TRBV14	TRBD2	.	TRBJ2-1	TGTGCCAGCAGAAAAAGCGGGAGTTGGCAGTTCTTC	CASRKSGSWQFF
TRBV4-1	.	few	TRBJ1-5	TGCGCCAGCAGCAAAAGCTCAGATTTGGGCAATCAGCCCCAGCATTTT	CASSKSSDLGNQPQHF
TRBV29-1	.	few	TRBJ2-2	TGCAGCGTTCTTTACGGGGCTGCCACCGGGGAGCTGTTTTTT	CSVLYGAATGELFF
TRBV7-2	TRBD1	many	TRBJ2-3	TGTGCCAGCAGCCCCTTCAGCGGACAGGGGTCAGATACGCAGTATTTT	CASSPFSGQGSDTQYF
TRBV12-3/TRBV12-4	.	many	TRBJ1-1	TGTGCCAGCAGTTCCCCCGGTTTAGGCACTGAAGCTTTCTTT	CASSSPGLGTEAFF
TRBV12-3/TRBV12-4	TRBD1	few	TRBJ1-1	TGTGCCAGCATTCCTGGACAGGTTTATCGGAACACTGAAGCTTTCTTT	CASIPGQVYRNTEAFF
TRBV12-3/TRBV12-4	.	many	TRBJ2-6	TGTGCCAGCAGTTTAGGGCAGACCGACTCTGGGGCCAACGTCCTGACTTTC	CASSLGQTDSGANVLTF